The 22 T cell receptor beta chains below were found in one sample sequenced in a study of cytomegalovirus exposure and HLA in healthy donors. PCR used 60 Vbeta primers and 13 Jbeta primers. The data were produced by immunoSEQ multiplex PCR, yet TCRdb's version contains in-frame clones alone and is incomplete. Counted here are about 150,000 clones, roughly a tenth occurring once; the ten biggest clones make up about 1.7%. The specimen sequenced was PBMCs. These receptors were taken from a male donor in good health and CMV-seronegative.

The genes are TRBV2 and TRBJ2-1, with a possible D match to TRBD1 (6 bases). This CDR3 is built from 15 residues. Trimming removed 5 bases from V and 6 bases from J, with 17 bases in between. Germline V gives CDR1 SNHLY, CDR2 FYNNEI. DNA for the CDR3: TGTGCCAGCAGTAGCCAGGGCAGGGGCGGCAATGAGCAGTTCTTC. Protein: CASSSQGRGGNEQFF.

The chain couples TRBV10-3 to TRBJ2-7; D may be TRBD1 (6 bases). Trimming left V 5 bases short and J 0 bases short, with 14 bases between. The CDR3 has 15 amino acids. The germline gives CDR1 ENHRY, CDR2 SYGVKD. The CDR3 here is CAISFTGLSSYEQYF. For the CDR3, the DNA is TGTGCCATCAGTTTCACAGGGCTTAGCTCCTACGAGCAGTACTTC.

This clone occurred a few times. The rearrangement uses TRBV9 and TRBJ1-1, with TRBD1 matching over 7 bases. The germline V gene has CDR1 SGDLS and CDR2 YYNGEE. This CDR3 comprises 13 residues. V lost 1 base to trimming and J lost 8 bases; unmatched junction nucleotides: 5. This chain's CDR3 is CASSVHPGQEAFF. The CDR3 bases are TGTGCCAGCAGCGTACACCCGGGACAGGAAGCTTTCTTT.

Of note for this clone: A read error may produce the germline difference seen at one junction end. The genes are TRBV7-2 and TRBJ2-5; TRBD1 is a possible D gene (7 bases). Germline lookup yields CDR1 SGHTA and CDR2 FQGNSA. The CDR3 is made up of 18 amino acids. The CDR3 protein is CASSLDPQGTWYQETQYF. The CDR3 nucleotides read TGTGCCAGCAGTTTAGACCCACAGGGGACTTGGTACCAAGAGACCCAGTACTTC.

This clone showed up just a few times. This chain's CDR3 is CASSQTRGSQETQYF. The DNA for the CDR3 is TGCGCCAGCAGCCAAACACGTGGTTCACAAGAGACCCAGTACTTC. J is TRBJ2-5 and V is TRBV4-3; D gene ambiguous. V lost 2 bases and J 2 bases, leaving 12 bases between the germline ends. Germline V gene lookup returns CDR1 LGHNA and CDR2 YSLEER. This CDR3 has 15 residues.

V is TRBV27 and J is TRBJ1-2; D is perhaps TRBD1 (6 bases). Trimming stripped 5 bases from V and 2 bases from J, with 9 bases between. Germline V gives CDR1 MNHEY, CDR2 SMNVEV (reference sequence). This CDR3 is 13 amino acids long. This chain's CDR3 is CASSIQGNYGYTF. DNA for the CDR3: TGTGCCAGCAGTATCCAGGGGAACTATGGCTACACCTTC.

The CDR3 loop is CASSTDGAGQPQHF. CDR3 sequence (DNA): TGCGCCAGCAGTACTGACGGTGCAGGACAGCCCCAGCATTTT. The rearrangement joins TRBV10-2 to TRBJ1-5; D gene uncertain. The V end lost 5 bases, the J end lost 7 bases, and 15 bases lay between the germline ends. CDR1 is WSHSY, CDR2 SAAADI, per germline. The CDR3 covers 14 residues.

This clone has more than one count but fewer than ten. The chain uses TRBV5-1 and TRBJ1-1, with a weak D call TRBD1 (6 bases). CDR1 is SGHRS, CDR2 YFSETQ, per germline. The CDR3 loop spans 15 amino acids. Trimming cost V 6 bases and J 5 bases, with 20 bases left between them. The CDR3 bases are TGCGCCAGCACCCGGTCCGCGGGGGCGTTGACTGAAGCTTTCTTT. Residues: CASTRSAGALTEAFF.

This clone was picked up a small number of times. The V gene is TRBV29-1, the J gene TRBJ2-7; 8 bases are a match to TRBD1. Trimming removed 3 bases from V and 3 bases from J; junction bases left unmatched: 10. Germline V gene data show CDR1 as SQVTM and CDR2 as ANQGSEA. The CDR3 extends over 15 amino acids. This CDR3 is CSVERLGTGGYEQYF. The DNA for the CDR3 is TGCAGCGTTGAGAGATTGGGAACAGGGGGCTACGAGCAGTACTTC.

The V and J genes are TRBV29-1 and TRBJ2-1, with 8 bases that match TRBD2. Germline CDR1 reads SQVTM; CDR2 reads ANQGSEA. Losses at the gene ends were 1 base for V and 10 bases for J; bases not matched to a gene: 9. The CDR3 runs to 14 residues. The CDR3 DNA reads TGCAGCGTTGAAGCTACTCTGCGGACTAGCGAGCAGTTCTTC. It is translated as CSVEATLRTSEQFF.

This clone was seen just once. The chain couples TRBV28 to TRBJ2-3; 8 nucleotides agree with TRBD1. This CDR3 region has 14 residues. V lost 2 bases to trimming and J lost 3 bases; unmatched junction nucleotides: 1. Per the germline V gene, CDR1 is MDHEN and CDR2 is SYDVKM. CDR3 sequence: CASSLGDRTDTQYF. CDR3 DNA sequence: TGTGCCAGCAGTTTAGGGGACAGGACAGATACGCAGTATTTT.

A few counts support this clone. The V and J genes are TRBV27 and TRBJ1-5; 8 positions match TRBD1. The CDR3 has 17 amino acids. CDR1 MNHEY and CDR2 SMNVEV come from the germline V gene (reference sequence). V was pared by 5 bases and J by 3 bases, with 12 bases of the junction left unmatched. This CDR3 is CASSRGVGTGFNQPQHF. The CDR3 DNA follows: TGTGCCAGCAGTCGAGGGGTGGGGACAGGCTTCAATCAGCCCCAGCATTTT.

The chain recombines TRBV19 with TRBJ2-1, with unresolved D. V was cut by 1 base and J by 5 bases, with 9 bases left in between. The germline V gene encodes CDR1 LNHDA and CDR2 SQIVND (reference sequence). The CDR3 is 14 amino acids. This CDR3 reads CASSIGRINNEQFF. DNA for the CDR3: TGTGCCAGTAGTATAGGCAGGATTAACAATGAGCAGTTCTTC. Full variable domain (rest looked up from reference TRBV19 and TRBJ2-1): DGGITQSPKYLFRKEGQNVTLSCEQNLNHDAMYWYRQDPGQGLRLIYYSQIVNDFQKGDIAEGYSVSREKKESFPLTVTSAQKNPTAFYLCASSIGRINNEQFFGPGTRLTVL.

This clone occurred a few times. The CDR3 is CASSTGTVTYNEQFF. In DNA, the CDR3 is TGCGCCAGCAGCACCGGGACAGTAACCTACAATGAGCAGTTCTTC. The chain combines TRBV5-1 with TRBJ2-1; 7 positions match TRBD1. There are 15 residues in the CDR3. Trimming at V came to 4 bases and at J to 2 bases, leaving 6 bases not matched to a gene. CDR1 and CDR2 (germline): SGHRS, YFSETQ. Combining the CDR3 with reference TRBV5-1 and TRBJ2-1 gives the whole variable domain KAGVTQTPRYLIKTRGQQVTLSCSPISGHRSVSWYQQTPGQGLQFLFEYFSETQRNKGNFPGRFSGRQFSNSRSEMNVSTLELGDSALYLCASSTGTVTYNEQFFGPGTRLTVL.

This clone has more than one count but fewer than ten. The chain has TRBV4-1 and TRBJ1-5; TRBD1 is a possible D gene (5 bases). There are 17 residues in the CDR3. Germline V gene sequence: CDR1 MGHRA, CDR2 YSYEKL. Trimming took off 1 base at V and 2 bases at J, with 15 bases between the two ends. This chain's CDR3 is CASSQGGLTERNQPQHF. The CDR3 nucleotides read TGCGCCAGCAGCCAAGGGGGATTGACAGAGCGCAATCAGCCCCAGCATTTT.

The rearrangement joins TRBV7-2 to TRBJ2-3, with TRBD1 matching 7 bases. Germline assignment: CDR1 SGHTA and CDR2 FQGNSA. The CDR3 consists of 18 residues. V was pared by 0 bases and J by 3 bases, with 12 bases of the junction left unmatched. The CDR3 loop is CASSLARAGGIRTDTQYF. DNA for the CDR3: TGTGCCAGCAGCTTAGCTAGGGCAGGGGGAATTAGGACAGATACGCAGTATTTT.

This clone was counted between two and nine times. This sequence joins TRBV15 and TRBJ1-5; D is possibly TRBD1 (6 bases). V was trimmed by 2 bases and J by 6 bases, leaving 14 bases between them. Germline values: CDR1 LNHNV, CDR2 YYDKDF (reference sequence). CDR3 size: 15 residues. CDR3 nucleotide sequence: TGTGCCACCAGCAGACACAGGGAGACGGGTCAGCCCCAGCATTTT. It translates to CATSRHRETGQPQHF.

The rearrangement joins TRBV5-4 to TRBJ1-1; 10 nucleotides agree with TRBD1. The CDR3 extends over 15 amino acids. Per the germline V gene, CDR1 is SGHNT and CDR2 is YYREEE (reference sequence). Trimming at V came to 4 bases and at J to 4 bases, leaving 7 bases not matched to a gene. CDR3 amino acids: CASSGPGQGFTEAFF. The CDR3 DNA reads TGTGCCAGCAGCGGGCCGGGACAGGGGTTCACTGAAGCTTTCTTT.

The CDR3 coding sequence is TGTGCCAGCAGCTCAGTAAACTATGGCTACACCTTC. This codes for CASSSVNYGYTF. The chain recombines TRBV11-2 with TRBJ1-2; D is undetermined. The length of the CDR3 is 12 residues. The germline V and J ends were trimmed by 4 bases and 2 bases, with 5 bases remaining between them. Germline CDR1 is SGHAT and CDR2 is FQNNGV.

This chain's CDR3 is CSVGQRGETQYF. In DNA, the CDR3 is TGCAGCGTTGGGCAGAGAGGGGAGACCCAGTACTTC. The gene calls are TRBV29-1 and TRBJ2-5; possible D gene TRBD2, 5 bases. The germline V gene has CDR1 SQVTM and CDR2 ANQGSEA. The CDR3 loop spans 12 amino acids. Trimming removed 4 bases at V and 5 bases at J, with 11 bases between.

This clone was observed a few times. The gene calls are TRBV5-6 and TRBJ2-7; a weak D match, TRBD1 (6 bases). Looked up from germline, CDR1 is SGHDT and CDR2 is YYEEEE. The CDR3 is 13 amino acids. Between the trimmed V and J ends, which lost 0 bases and 4 bases, there was a span of 8 bases. The CDR3 nucleotides read TGTGCCAGCAGCTTGGAGAGGGGGTACGAGCAGTACTTC. It yields the protein CASSLERGYEQYF. The complete variable domain, with remaining parts taken from reference TRBV5-6 and TRBJ2-7, reads DAGVTQSPTHLIKTRGQQVTLRCSPKSGHDTVSWYQQALGQGPQFIFQYYEEEERQRGNFPDRFSGHQFPNYSSELNVNALLLGDSALYLCASSLERGYEQYFGPGTRLTVT.

This clone was detected only a few times. The identical CDR3 is also encoded by other nucleotide sequences in the sample. The CDR3: CASSLTGQPQHF. CDR3 nucleotide sequence: TGTGCCAGCAGTTTAACCGGTCAGCCCCAGCATTTT. The chain employs TRBV28 and TRBJ1-5; D is unresolved. The CDR3 runs 12 residues. Germline assignment: CDR1 MDHEN and CDR2 SYDVKM. Trimming took off 2 bases at V and 6 bases at J, with 5 bases between the two ends.